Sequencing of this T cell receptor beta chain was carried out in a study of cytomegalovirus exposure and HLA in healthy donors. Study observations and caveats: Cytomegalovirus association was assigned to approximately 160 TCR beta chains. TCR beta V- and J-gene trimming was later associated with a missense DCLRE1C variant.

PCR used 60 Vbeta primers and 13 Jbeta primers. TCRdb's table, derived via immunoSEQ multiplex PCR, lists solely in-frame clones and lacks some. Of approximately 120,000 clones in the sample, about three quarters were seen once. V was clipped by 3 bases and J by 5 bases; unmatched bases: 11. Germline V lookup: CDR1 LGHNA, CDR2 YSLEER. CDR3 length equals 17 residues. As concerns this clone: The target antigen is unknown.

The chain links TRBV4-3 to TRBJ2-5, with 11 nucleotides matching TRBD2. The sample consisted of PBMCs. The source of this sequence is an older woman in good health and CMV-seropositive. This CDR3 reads CASSQTSGTSGGETQYF. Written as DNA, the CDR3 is TGCGCCAGCAGCCAGACCTCCGGGACTAGCGGTGGGGAGACCCAGTACTTC.